This TCR beta chain is from a study of blood T cell repertoires in COVID-19. The CDR3 runs to 13 residues. Germline V gene lookup returns CDR1 SGDLS and CDR2 YYNGEE. V lost 3 bases, J lost 5 bases, and 11 bases lay in between. The table came from immunoSEQ multiplex PCR; TCRdb's copy has only in-frame clones and leaves some out. The sample has 95,000 to 150,000 clones, around 84% seen once. V usage is TRBV9 and J usage is TRBJ1-1; TRBD1 might be the D (6 bases). This receptor was identified in a woman younger than 45 who had recovered from COVID-19. Sample: PBMCs or T cells enriched from blood (not recorded which). The CDR3 nucleotides are TGTGCCAGCAGCGCCACAGGGTGGACTGAAGCTTTCTTT. Protein product: CASSATGWTEAFF.